This TCR beta chain is drawn from a study of shared clonotypes between healthy human individuals (dated by TCRdb to 2018 to 2021). Turning to the overall study: A few men and a couple of women, aged 18 to 49 years, made up the cohort. Different laboratories and diverse techniques were used to prepare libraries and sequence TCR repertoires, to increase sequencing depth and limit assay-specific biases. Each donor's leukapheresis produced roughly between roughly 0.85 and 10 billion PBMCs. To estimate repertoire size and how much clonotype sharing occurs between individuals, the study deeply sequenced the blood TCR repertoires of about five healthy adults. For each donor, three plates each were used for CD4 naive and CD4 memory, two plates were used for CD8 naive, and one plate was used for CD8 memory. Study-wide conclusions, independent of this receptor: Even with the large sequencing depth, rarefaction of the sorted-subset datasets indicated that sequencing was incomplete. Pairwise subsampling led to the expectation that sequencing depth would affect the degree of clonotype sharing among donors. Higher generation probabilities were observed for clonotypes shared by all four sorted-subset donors than for non-shared clonotypes. Estimated clonotype richness was generally larger for naive than for memory subsets. Around 5.4% of naive CD4, 3.5% of naive CD8, about 2.4% of memory CD4, and 0.4% of memory CD8 clonotypes were shared across a handful of donors. Because the study included a small number of donors, the genetic and exposure-history diversity represented was limited. Only blood was sampled, and tissue TCR repertoires likely differ from those in blood.

TCR CDR3 regions were amplified from genomic DNA by multiplex PCR using the deep immunoSEQ assay. Extracted genomic DNA from each cell subset was spread evenly across all wells of several immunoSEQ 96-well plates, with each plate serving as a replicate. Each replicate PCR for sorted subsets received roughly 0.2 ug genomic DNA, equal to about 29,000 T cell genomes. The purified libraries were quantified using a Qubit 3.0 fluorometer, sized with a Bioanalyzer 2100, and then quantified again using the KAPA Library Quantification kit. Every immunoSEQ 96-well plate was sequenced on a dedicated single-read 150-cycle Illumina NextSeq 550 flow cell. As for the original processing: Because the immunoSEQ output held only junctional sequences and lacked quality scores, the filtering could not match the filtering applied to full-length reads. To assign V/J genes and CDR3, sequences were annotated using PyIR, a Python wrapper for IgBLAST v1.9, with IMGT germline references. Reads with weak V/J assignments (E-value above 1e-6), missing CDR3, stop codons, out-of-frame junctions, or ambiguous translated residues were removed. V3J clonotypes were defined by identical inferred V gene, J gene, and CDR3 amino acid sequence. Percentage overlap between repertoires was computed as shared unique clonotypes divided by the size of the smaller repertoire. Three approaches were used to assess repertoire richness: RTK rarefaction, the Chao1 estimator, and Recon v2.1 estimates of unobserved clonotypes. OLGA was used to compute generation probabilities for all TCRbeta clonotypes that the gDNA method yielded from several donors. TCRdb stores this immuneACCESS table with in-frame sequences only. Part of the clones is absent; in the studies checked, under half of the shortfall reflects unresolved V genes, and no reason is known for the rest. The DNA was the basis for D and trimming; V, J and clone size are from that table. The sample table records hundreds of thousands of clones; approximately 79% of these occur just once. The ten largest clonotypes hold 1.5% to 2% of the sample.

About this clone itself: Which antigen it targets is not known. The record has no base qualities; no much larger clone is one base away.

The CDR3 goes from the cysteine to the phenylalanine over 15 residues. Just the 45-base CDR3 DNA is kept, in frame starting at base 1. Per the germline V gene, MNHNS is the CDR1 and SASEGT is the CDR2. Cut back by 2 bases and 0 bases, the V and J ends lie 8 bases apart. Healthy HIV-negative adults with no recently reported acute infections or vaccinations were included as donors. Every donor was a Caucasian adult residing in Nashville, Tennessee, USA. CD4+ T cells were enriched by magnetic negative selection; naive cells were then positively selected on CD45RA, and the negative fraction formed the memory subset. Blood was obtained by leukapheresis, after which PBMCs were separated by Ficoll-Histopaque density gradient centrifugation and cryopreserved in liquid nitrogen vapor phase. Analytical flow cytometry was used to check the purity and quantity of each magnetically sorted T cell population. From each sorted fraction, genomic DNA was isolated and quantified by UV absorbance on a Nanodrop 2000c.

Recombination linked TRBV6-1 to TRBJ1-5; no D gene is confidently identified. The clonotype originates from a woman in her twenties or thirties in good health. Sequences were obtained from memory CD4+ T cells sorted from blood. The intended sense of this specimen's cell subset or site label: CD45RA-negative fraction. CDR3 region: CASSESWDSNQPQHF. In nucleotide form, the sequence is TGTGCCAGCAGTGAAAGCTGGGATAGCAATCAGCCCCAGCATTTT.